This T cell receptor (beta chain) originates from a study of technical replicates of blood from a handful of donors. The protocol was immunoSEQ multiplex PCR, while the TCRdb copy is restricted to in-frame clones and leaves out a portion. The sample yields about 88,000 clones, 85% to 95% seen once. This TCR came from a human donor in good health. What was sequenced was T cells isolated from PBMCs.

The CDR3 is CASSRQVSSEKLFF. CDR3 DNA sequence: TGTGCCAGCAGCCGACAGGTATCGAGTGAAAAACTGTTTTTT. J is TRBJ1-4 and V is TRBV6-5; a possible D gene is TRBD1 (6 bases). Trimming cost V 6 bases and J 7 bases, with 15 bases left between them. Germline CDR1 MNHEY, CDR2 SVGAGI. The CDR3 has 14 residues.